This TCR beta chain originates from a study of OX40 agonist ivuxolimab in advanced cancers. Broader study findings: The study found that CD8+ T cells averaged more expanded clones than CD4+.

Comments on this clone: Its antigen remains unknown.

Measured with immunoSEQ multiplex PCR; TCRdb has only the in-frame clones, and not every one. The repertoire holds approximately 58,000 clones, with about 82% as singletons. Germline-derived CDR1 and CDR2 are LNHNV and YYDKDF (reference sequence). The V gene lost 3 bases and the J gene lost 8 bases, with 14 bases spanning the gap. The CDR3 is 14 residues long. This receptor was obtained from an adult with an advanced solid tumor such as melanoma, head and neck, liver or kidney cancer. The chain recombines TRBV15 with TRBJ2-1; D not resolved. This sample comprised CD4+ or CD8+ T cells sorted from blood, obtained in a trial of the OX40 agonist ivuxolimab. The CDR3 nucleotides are TGTGCCACCAGCAGGGGCCAACAAGACGATGAGCAGTTCTTC. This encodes CATSRGQQDDEQFF.